A selection of T cell receptor beta chains follows, all from one sample in a study of T cell repertoires in cytomegalovirus infection. MiXCR, applied by TCRdb to the reads, yields one record per CDR3 protein. The profile shows a few hundred thousand distinct CDR3 sequences, around a sixth of them singletons. The sample comprised PBMCs. The receptor source for this set is a human donor in good health (CMV status not recorded). Some clones in this sample may be carry-over from other donors' samples. The conserved cysteine and the conserved F or W are not part of the CDR3 here. A D gene is named only where the DNA matches it firmly.

v_call d_call cdr3_aa
TRBV4-1 - ASSQDRGANTGELF
TRBV12-3/TRBV12-4 - ASSVLFSYEQY
TRBV20-1 - SALPSGARTEAF
TRBV10-3 - AISEPQGRHEQY
TRBV12-3/TRBV12-4 TRBD2 ASRFTSGGRTDTQY
TRBV11-2 - ASHVTARGISNTEAF
TRBV25-1 - ASSRSGDDTDTLY
TRBV29-1 - SVDPLDRTEAF
TRBV19 - ASSPQSGDGEKLF
TRBV20-1 TRBD1 SAPGTGLWEQF
TRBV15 TRBD1 ATSRARTGMGSYSNQPQH
TRBV6-2/TRBV6-3 - ASSYGHSQPQH
TRBV9 TRBD1 ASSPRDRGFETQY
TRBV7-3 - ASSPEGGAYNEQF
TRBV11-3 TRBD1 ASSLEQGAYNEQF
TRBV28 - ASSPRRRRETGELF
TRBV7-6 - ASSFRENTGELF
TRBV12-3/TRBV12-4 TRBD1 ASSITGQGTYGYT
TRBV29-1 - SVELNPVGTEAF
TRBV4-2 - ASSQEGSGGGYNEQF
TRBV4-1 TRBD1 ASSPQGGGGANYGYT
TRBV7-2 TRBD2 ASSPTGGSSTDTQY
TRBV7-9 - AHEDTDTQY
TRBV7-2 - ASSLGPNQPQH
TRBV29-1 TRBD2 SVGGTSGGKSSYEQY
TRBV4-1 - ASSRGTQGMITEAF
TRBV9 - ASSHGWSRSRIRGNTIY
TRBV2 TRBD1 ASRGDRGAEAF
TRBV6-6 - ASSYGAGAVSYNEQF
TRBV9 - ASSASEGSLFTEAF
TRBV28 TRBD1 ASSIQQGSSYNSPLH
TRBV7-2 TRBD1 ASSFGQGERYEQY
TRBV3-1 TRBD1 ASRKTGQTNYGYT
TRBV29-1 - SALRQEPYEQY
TRBV12-3/TRBV12-4 TRBD1 ASSLGGDRDYEQY
TRBV6-6 TRBD1 ASSSRTGGQGSNQPQH
TRBV7-3 TRBD2 ASSSGLAGGLDTQY
TRBV29-1 TRBD1 SGRTGGQGEQY
TRBV9 - ASSAREPYNSPLH
TRBV7-2 TRBD1 ASSDRPGQGSTDTQY
TRBV7-9 TRBD1 ASSQGTGGTYEQY
TRBV11-2 - ASSPQLAVNSPLH
TRBV25-1 - ASSSSPVSGNTIY
TRBV12-3/TRBV12-4 TRBD1 ASTWTGGNTEAF
TRBV7-2 - ASSLLPSSGEQY
TRBV7-2 - ASSLVTGGVAGHYEQY
TRBV5-6 - ASSYVANEQF